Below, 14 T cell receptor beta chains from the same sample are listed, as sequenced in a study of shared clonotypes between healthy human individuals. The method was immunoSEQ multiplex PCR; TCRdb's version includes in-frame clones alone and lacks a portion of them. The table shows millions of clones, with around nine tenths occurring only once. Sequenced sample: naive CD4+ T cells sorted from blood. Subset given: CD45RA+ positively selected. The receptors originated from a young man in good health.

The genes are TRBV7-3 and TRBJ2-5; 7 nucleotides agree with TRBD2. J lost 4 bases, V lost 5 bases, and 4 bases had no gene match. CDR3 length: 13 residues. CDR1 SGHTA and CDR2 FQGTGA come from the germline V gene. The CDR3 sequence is CASSLGGIETQYF. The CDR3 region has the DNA TGTGCCAGCAGCCTCGGGGGGATAGAGACCCAGTACTTC.

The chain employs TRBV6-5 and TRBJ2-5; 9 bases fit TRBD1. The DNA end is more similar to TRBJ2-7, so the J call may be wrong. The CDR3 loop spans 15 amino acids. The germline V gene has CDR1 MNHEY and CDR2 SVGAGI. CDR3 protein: CASSYSGTGTYEQYF. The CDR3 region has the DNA TGTGCCAGCAGTTACTCGGGGACAGGGACCTACGAGCAGTACTTC.

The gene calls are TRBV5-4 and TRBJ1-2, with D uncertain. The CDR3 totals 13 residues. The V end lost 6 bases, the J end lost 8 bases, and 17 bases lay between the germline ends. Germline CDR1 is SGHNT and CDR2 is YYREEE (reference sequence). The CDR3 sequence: CASTEAGFNGYTF. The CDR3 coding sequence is TGTGCCAGCACGGAGGCGGGATTCAACGGCTACACCTTC.

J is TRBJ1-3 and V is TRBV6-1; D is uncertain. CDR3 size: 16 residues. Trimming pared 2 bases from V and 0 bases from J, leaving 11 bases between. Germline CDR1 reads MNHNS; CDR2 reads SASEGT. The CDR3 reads CASSEPPLRSGNTIYF. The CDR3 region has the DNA TGTGCCAGCAGTGAACCACCCCTCCGCTCTGGAAACACCATATATTTT.

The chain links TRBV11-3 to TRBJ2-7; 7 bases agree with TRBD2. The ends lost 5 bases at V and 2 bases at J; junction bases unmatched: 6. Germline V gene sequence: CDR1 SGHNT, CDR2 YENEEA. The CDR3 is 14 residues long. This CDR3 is CASSRGGTTYEQYF. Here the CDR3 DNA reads TGTGCCAGCAGCCGCGGGGGTACCACCTACGAGCAGTACTTC.

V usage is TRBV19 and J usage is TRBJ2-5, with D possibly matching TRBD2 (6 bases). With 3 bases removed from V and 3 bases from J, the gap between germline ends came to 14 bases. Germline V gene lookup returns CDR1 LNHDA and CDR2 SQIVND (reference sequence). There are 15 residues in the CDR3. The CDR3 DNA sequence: TGTGCCAGTAGTATCACCGAAGGAGGGGAAGAGACCCAGTACTTC. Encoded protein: CASSITEGGEETQYF.

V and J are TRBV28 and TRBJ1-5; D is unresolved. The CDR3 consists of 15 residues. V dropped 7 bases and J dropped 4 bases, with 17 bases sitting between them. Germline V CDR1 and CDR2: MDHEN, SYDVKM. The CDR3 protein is CASIESGGSNQPQHF. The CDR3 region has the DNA TGTGCCAGCATCGAATCCGGTGGTTCTAATCAGCCCCAGCATTTT.

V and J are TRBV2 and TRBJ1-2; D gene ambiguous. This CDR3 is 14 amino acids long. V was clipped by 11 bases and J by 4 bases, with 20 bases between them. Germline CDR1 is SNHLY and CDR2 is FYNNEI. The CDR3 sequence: CALATDKSSYGYTF. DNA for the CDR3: TGTGCCCTAGCAACCGACAAATCCAGCTATGGCTACACCTTC. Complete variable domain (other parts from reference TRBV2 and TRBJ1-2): EPEVTQTPSHQVTQMGQEVILRCVPISNHLYFYWYRQILGQKVEFLVSFYNNEISEKSEIFDDQFSVERPDGSNFTLKIRSTKLEDSAMYFCALATDKSSYGYTFGSGTRLTVV.

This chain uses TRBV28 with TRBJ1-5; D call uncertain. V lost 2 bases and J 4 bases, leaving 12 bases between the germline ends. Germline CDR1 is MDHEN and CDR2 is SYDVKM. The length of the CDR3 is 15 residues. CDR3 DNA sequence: TGTGCCAGCAGTTTACCCCGGATGGGGAATCAGCCCCAGCATTTT. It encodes CASSLPRMGNQPQHF.

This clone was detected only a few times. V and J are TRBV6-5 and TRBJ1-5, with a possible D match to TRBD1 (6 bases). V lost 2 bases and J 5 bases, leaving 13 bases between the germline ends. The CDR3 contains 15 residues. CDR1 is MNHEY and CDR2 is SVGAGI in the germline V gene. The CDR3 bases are TGTGCCAGCAGTTACCTCGGCAGGGGAGATCAGCCCCAGCATTTT. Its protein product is CASSYLGRGDQPQHF.

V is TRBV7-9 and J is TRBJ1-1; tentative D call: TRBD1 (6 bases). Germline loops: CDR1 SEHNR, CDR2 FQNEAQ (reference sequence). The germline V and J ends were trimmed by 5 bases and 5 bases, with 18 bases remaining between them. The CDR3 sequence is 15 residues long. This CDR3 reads CASSNFQGLGTEAFF. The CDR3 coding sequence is TGTGCCAGCAGCAACTTTCAGGGGTTAGGTACTGAAGCTTTCTTT.

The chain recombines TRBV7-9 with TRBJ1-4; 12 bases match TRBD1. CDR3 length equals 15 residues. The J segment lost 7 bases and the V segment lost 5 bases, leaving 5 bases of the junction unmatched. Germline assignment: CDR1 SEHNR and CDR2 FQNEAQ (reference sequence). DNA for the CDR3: TGTGCCAGCAGCCAAGGGACAGGGGGCGGTGAAAAACTGTTTTTT. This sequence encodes CASSQGTGGGEKLFF. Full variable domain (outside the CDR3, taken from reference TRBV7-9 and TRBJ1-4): DTGVSQNPRHKITKRGQNVTFRCDPISEHNRLYWYRQTLGQGPEFLTYFQNEAQLEKSRLLSDRFSAERPKGSFSTLEIQRTEQGDSAMYLCASSQGTGGGEKLFFGSGTQLSVL.

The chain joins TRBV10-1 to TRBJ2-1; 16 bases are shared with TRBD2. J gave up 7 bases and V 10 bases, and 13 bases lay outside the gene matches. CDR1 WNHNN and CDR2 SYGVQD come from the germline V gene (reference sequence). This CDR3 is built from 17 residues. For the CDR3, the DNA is TGCGCCAACCGGGCCGGGACTAGCGGGAGGGCGGGAAATGAGCAGTTCTTC. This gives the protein CANRAGTSGRAGNEQFF.

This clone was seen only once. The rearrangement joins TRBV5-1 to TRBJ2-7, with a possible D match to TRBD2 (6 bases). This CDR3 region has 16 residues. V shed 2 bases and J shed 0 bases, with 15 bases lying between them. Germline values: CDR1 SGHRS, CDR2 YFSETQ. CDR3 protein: CASSFTVGGISYEQYF. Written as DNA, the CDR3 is TGCGCCAGCAGCTTTACAGTCGGGGGAATCTCCTACGAGCAGTACTTC.